This T cell receptor beta chain comes out of a study of response to subunit inactivated influenza vaccine (dated by TCRdb to 2016 to 2019). For the wider study: To follow how T cells responded to a trivalent subunit inactivated influenza vaccine, the researchers relied on deep quantitative profiling of the T cell receptor repertoire. Summary of the overall study and its limitations: The authors suggested that each seasonal influenza vaccination may recruit only a limited number of new T cells.

Taken from cysteine to phenylalanine, the CDR3 has 15 residues. The only DNA kept is the CDR3, 45 bases in frame from the first base. Taken from the germline V gene (reference sequence), the CDR1 and CDR2 loops are SGHKS and YYEKEE. V sheds 0 bases and J sheds 4 bases, leaving 12 bases between their ends. The protocol used for the library was RT-PCR. The listed sequencing device is Illumina HiSeq 2500. The public reads were reprocessed in TCRdb via fastp at Q25 and MiXCR, keeping in-frame beta chains. Every CDR3 protein is listed once, alongside the most common genes and DNA of its rows. Within this sample are 600,000 to 850,000 distinct CDR3 sequences, with approximately 14% of them counted one time only. The biggest ten clones account for approximately 7.6% of the sample. Many counts were recorded for this clonotype. Its antigen remains undetermined. It has no much larger one-base neighbor in the sample; base qualities were not kept.

The input for sequencing was PBMCs from blood, taken 14 days before vaccination. The receptor was derived from a man aged 50 or older who received an inactivated influenza vaccine. Donor details come from another sample of the same person, matched by shared clones. The chain uses TRBV5-5 and TRBJ2-3; confidence is insufficient to name the D gene. The base sequence is TGTGCCAGCAGCTTGGCCTCACTAAGGGCAGATACGCAGTATTTT. Translated, this is CASSLASLRADTQYF.